This is a list of T cell receptor beta chains from one sample in a study of blood T cell repertoires in COVID-19. TCRdb keeps only in-frame clones here, not all; method: immunoSEQ multiplex PCR. The sample records under 200,000 clones, around 82% being singletons. The sequenced material came from peripheral blood. The receptor source for this set is a human donor with acute or convalescent COVID-19. The donor label of this sample is uncertain. Both conserved end residues are part of each CDR3. A D gene is named only where the DNA matches it firmly. Expanded clones get a size class; other rows say once, few or many, or leave the size out.

V	size	J	D	CDR3	DNA
TRBV7-3	NA	TRBJ1-1	NA	CASSLTLAPGSNTEAFF	TGTGCCAGCAGCTTAACCCTCGCGCCGGGGAGCAACACTGAAGCTTTCTTT
TRBV19	NA	TRBJ2-7	NA	CASSTDAVKQYF	TGTGCCAGTAGTACTGATGCGGTCAAGCAGTACTTC
TRBV7-3	once	TRBJ1-2	NA	CASSLSRNNGYTF	TGTGCCAGCAGCTTAAGCAGGAACAATGGCTACACCTTC
TRBV19	few	TRBJ2-7	TRBD1	CASSTTGSSHEQYF	TGTGCCAGTAGTACGACAGGGTCTTCCCACGAGCAGTACTTC
TRBV11-2	NA	TRBJ1-1	NA	CASSPWGDTEAFF	TGTGCCAGCAGCCCATGGGGGGACACTGAAGCTTTCTTT
TRBV19	NA	TRBJ2-4	TRBD2	CACSGEAKNIQYF	TGTGCCTGTAGCGGGGAGGCCAAAAACATTCAGTACTTC
TRBV5-6	NA	TRBJ2-7	NA	CASSLVVGTEQYF	TGTGCCAGCAGCTTGGTGGTGGGCACCGAGCAGTACTTC
TRBV2	NA	TRBJ1-1	NA	CASVTVKNTEAFF	TGTGCCAGCGTGACAGTAAAGAACACTGAAGCTTTCTTT
TRBV20-1	once	TRBJ2-3	TRBD2	CSASRLAGEVDTQYF	TGCAGTGCTAGTAGGCTAGCGGGAGAGGTAGATACGCAGTATTTT
TRBV5-1	NA	TRBJ1-1	NA	CASSSNAARRGTEAFF	TGCGCCAGCAGCTCGAACGCGGCACGGCGAGGCACTGAAGCTTTCTTT
TRBV11-1	NA	TRBJ2-7	TRBD1	CASRPTGGFEQYF	TGTGCCAGCAGGCCTACAGGGGGCTTCGAGCAGTACTTC
TRBV19	NA	TRBJ2-2	NA	CASSIRSGELFF	TGTGCCAGTAGTATACGGAGTGGGGAGCTGTTTTTT
TRBV2	NA	TRBJ1-4	TRBD1	CASSFSGQSNEKLFF	TGTGCCAGTTCCTTTTCGGGACAGAGTAATGAAAAACTGTTTTTT
TRBV11-2	NA	TRBJ2-2	NA	CASSLVHPGELFF	TGTGCCAGCAGCTTAGTACACCCCGGGGAGCTGTTTTTT
TRBV5-1	NA	TRBJ2-5	TRBD2	CASSTSETWETQYF	TGCGCCAGCAGCACTAGCGAAACGTGGGAGACCCAGTACTTC
TRBV9	once	TRBJ1-2	NA	CASSVEGGAGSYGYTF	TGTGCCAGCAGCGTAGAAGGTGGGGCGGGGAGCTATGGCTACACCTTC
TRBV27	NA	TRBJ2-7	TRBD2	CASSPRGSGVSYEQYF	TGTGCCAGCAGTCCTCGGGGTAGCGGGGTCTCCTACGAGCAGTACTTC
TRBV7-9	NA	TRBJ2-1	TRBD2	CASSSGLYNEQFF	TGTGCCAGCAGCTCGGGACTATACAATGAGCAGTTCTTC
TRBV5-1	NA	TRBJ2-2	TRBD2	CASSLRAAGGTGELFF	TGCGCCAGCAGCTTGCGAGCAGCGGGGGGGACCGGGGAGCTGTTTTTT
TRBV11-2	NA	TRBJ1-1	NA	CASSQIGGGNTEAFF	TGTGCCAGCAGCCAGATAGGCGGAGGGAACACTGAAGCTTTCTTT
TRBV5-1	NA	TRBJ1-2	TRBD1	CASSLDPGTGNGYTF	TGCGCCAGCAGCTTGGACCCCGGGACAGGGAATGGCTACACCTTC
TRBV18	NA	TRBJ1-2	NA	CASSPDQEDGYTF	TGTGCCAGCTCGCCCGATCAGGAGGATGGCTACACCTTC
TRBV6-4	NA	TRBJ2-3	NA	CASRISLFSTDTQYF	TGTGCCAGCAGGATATCACTATTTAGCACAGATACGCAGTATTTT
TRBV5-7	NA	TRBJ2-2	TRBD1	CASSRTGGYTGELFF	TGTGCCAGCAGCAGGACAGGGGGTTACACCGGGGAGCTGTTTTTT
TRBV6-5	NA	TRBJ2-1	TRBD2	CASSKPGLAVQQFF	TGTGCCAGCAGTAAACCGGGACTAGCGGTCCAGCAGTTCTTC
TRBV5-1	few	TRBJ1-3	TRBD1	CASSPLQGARAGNTIYF	TGCGCCAGCAGCCCCCTACAGGGGGCAAGGGCGGGAAACACCATATATTTT
TRBV5-1	NA	TRBJ2-7	TRBD1	CASSGQGYEQYF	TGCGCCAGCTCGGGACAGGGTTACGAGCAGTACTTC
TRBV5-1	NA	TRBJ1-4	TRBD1	CASSVRGREEKLFF	TGCGCCAGCAGCGTAAGGGGGCGGGAAGAAAAACTGTTTTTT
TRBV30	NA	TRBJ1-1	TRBD1	CAWSAPGGPTEAFF	TGTGCCTGGAGTGCACCAGGGGGGCCCACTGAAGCTTTCTTT
TRBV2	NA	TRBJ1-5	NA	CASGLYSNQPQHF	TGTGCCAGCGGACTCTATAGCAATCAGCCCCAGCATTTT
TRBV7-3	NA	TRBJ2-3	TRBD2	CASSLKGRGAGGTDTQYF	TGTGCCAGCAGCTTAAAAGGTCGGGGAGCGGGAGGTACAGATACGCAGTATTTT
TRBV28	few	TRBJ2-2	NA	CASNRVIGELFF	TGTGCCAGCAACAGGGTGATCGGGGAGCTGTTTTTT
TRBV12-3/TRBV12-4	NA	TRBJ2-1	NA	CASSLAGRERTFF	TGTGCCAGCAGTTTAGCGGGAAGGGAGAGGACGTTCTTC
TRBV2	NA	TRBJ2-7	NA	CASRLDSKGSYEQYF	TGTGCCAGCAGATTAGACAGTAAAGGCTCCTACGAGCAGTACTTC
TRBV6-1	once	TRBJ2-3	NA	CASSEWQGRDTQYF	TGTGCCAGCAGTGAGTGGCAGGGGAGAGATACGCAGTATTTT
TRBV12-3/TRBV12-4	NA	TRBJ1-3	NA	CASSSLTGQTIYF	TGTGCCAGCAGTTCACTGACAGGACAGACCATATATTTT
TRBV7-2	NA	TRBJ1-5	TRBD1	CASSLARGQGNQPQHF	TGTGCCAGCAGCTTAGCGCGGGGACAGGGGAATCAGCCCCAGCATTTT